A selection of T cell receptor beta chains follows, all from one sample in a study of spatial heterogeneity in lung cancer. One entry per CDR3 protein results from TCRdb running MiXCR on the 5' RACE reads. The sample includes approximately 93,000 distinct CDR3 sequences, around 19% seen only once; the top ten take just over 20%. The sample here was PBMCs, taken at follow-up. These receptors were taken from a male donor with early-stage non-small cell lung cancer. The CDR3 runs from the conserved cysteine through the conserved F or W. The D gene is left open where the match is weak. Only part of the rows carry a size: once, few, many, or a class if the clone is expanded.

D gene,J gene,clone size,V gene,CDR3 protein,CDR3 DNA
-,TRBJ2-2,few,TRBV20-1,CSAIDSANTGELFF,TGCAGTGCGATCGACAGTGCGAACACCGGGGAGCTGTTTTTT
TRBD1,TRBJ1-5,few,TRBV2,CASSAGQGTQPQHF,TGTGCCAGCAGTGCCGGACAGGGAACTCAGCCCCAGCATTTT
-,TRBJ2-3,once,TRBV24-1,CATSDPGRRDTQYF,TGTGCCACCAGTGACCCAGGACGGCGGGATACGCAGTATTTT
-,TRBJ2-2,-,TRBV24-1,CATRQGLATGELFF,TGTGCCACCAGACAGGGTTTGGCCACCGGGGAGCTGTTTTTT
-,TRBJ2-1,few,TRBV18,CASSPLPSSGYNEQFF,TGTGCCAGCTCTCCCTTACCAAGTTCAGGGTACAATGAGCAGTTCTTC
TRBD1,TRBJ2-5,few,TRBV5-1,CASSLTGTGTQETQYF,TGCGCCAGCAGCTTAACCGGGACAGGGACCCAAGAGACCCAGTACTTC
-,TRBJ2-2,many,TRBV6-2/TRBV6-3,CASSDTGGSNTGELFF,TGTGCCAGCAGTGATACGGGGGGCTCGAACACCGGGGAGCTGTTTTTT
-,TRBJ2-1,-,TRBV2,CASSESRLGEPPYNEQFF,TGTGCCAGCAGTGAATCCCGTTTGGGGGAGCCCCCTTACAATGAGCAGTTCTTC
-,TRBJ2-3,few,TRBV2,CASRRDRDTDTQYF,TGTGCCAGCAGGCGGGACAGAGACACAGATACGCAGTATTTT
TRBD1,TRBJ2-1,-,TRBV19,CASSIGAGGIYNEQFF,TGTGCCAGTAGTATAGGGGCAGGGGGTATCTACAATGAGCAGTTCTTC
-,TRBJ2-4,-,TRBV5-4,CASSLGTAGNIQYF,TGTGCCAGCAGTCTTGGGACCGCTGGTAACATTCAGTACTTC
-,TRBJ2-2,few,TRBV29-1,CSVASQLNTGELFF,TGCAGCGTTGCATCACAGTTGAACACCGGGGAGCTGTTTTTT
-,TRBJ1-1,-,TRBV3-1,CASSTSHPTEAFF,TGTGCCAGCAGCACCAGTCACCCCACTGAAGCTTTCTTT
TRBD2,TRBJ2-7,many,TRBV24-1,CATSDSGRDEQYF,TGTGCCACCAGTGACAGCGGGAGGGACGAGCAGTACTTC
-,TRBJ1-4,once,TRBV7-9,CASSTRDGRNEKLFF,TGTGCCAGCAGCACCCGGGACGGCCGGAATGAAAAACTGTTTTTT
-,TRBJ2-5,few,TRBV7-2,CASSLLGRMEETQYF,TGTGCCAGCAGCTTATTGGGGCGGATGGAAGAGACCCAGTACTTC
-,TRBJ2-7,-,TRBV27,CASSLSKDTYEQYF,TGTGCCAGCAGTTTATCCAAGGACACCTACGAGCAGTACTTC
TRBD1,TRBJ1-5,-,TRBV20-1,CSANGQGDQPQHF,TGCAGTGCCAACGGACAGGGCGATCAGCCCCAGCATTTT
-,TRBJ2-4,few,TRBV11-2,CASSLVRHGGPSNIQYF,TGTGCCAGCAGCTTAGTAAGGCACGGGGGCCCGTCAAACATTCAGTACTTC
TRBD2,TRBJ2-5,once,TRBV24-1,CATSDGGAPETQYF,TGTGCCACCAGTGACGGGGGGGCCCCGGAGACCCAGTACTTC
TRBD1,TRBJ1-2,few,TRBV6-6,CASSTGTGFGYTF,TGTGCCAGCAGTACTGGGACAGGGTTTGGCTACACCTTC
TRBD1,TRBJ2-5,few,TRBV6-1,CASSERQGWEETQYF,TGTGCCAGCAGTGAACGACAGGGGTGGGAAGAGACCCAGTACTTC
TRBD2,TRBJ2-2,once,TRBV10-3,CAISELAGGLYTGELFF,TGTGCCATCAGTGAGCTGGCGGGGGGGCTGTACACCGGGGAGCTGTTTTTT
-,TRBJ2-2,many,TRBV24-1,CATSGGQSGELFF,TGTGCCACCAGTGGTGGCCAGTCCGGGGAGCTGTTTTTT
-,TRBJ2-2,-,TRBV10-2,CASSGGALRTGELFF,TGCGCCAGCAGTGGGGGGGCACTTCGCACCGGGGAGCTGTTTTTT
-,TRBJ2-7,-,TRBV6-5,CASSGTGLTYEQYF,TGTGCCAGCAGCGGGACTGGCCTTACCTACGAGCAGTACTTC
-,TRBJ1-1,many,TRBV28,CASSLFTGRVFTEAFF,TGTGCCAGCAGTTTATTCACAGGGCGGGTTTTCACTGAAGCTTTCTTT
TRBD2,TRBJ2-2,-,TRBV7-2,CASGGTSGSQNTGELFF,TGTGCCAGCGGCGGGACTAGCGGGAGCCAAAACACCGGGGAGCTGTTTTTT
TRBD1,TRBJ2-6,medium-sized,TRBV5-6,CASTGQGGSGANVLTF,TGTGCCAGCACCGGACAGGGGGGCTCTGGGGCCAACGTCCTGACTTTC
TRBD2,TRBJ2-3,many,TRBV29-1,CSVDGSSGNTDTQYF,TGCAGCGTTGACGGATCTAGCGGAAACACAGATACGCAGTATTTT
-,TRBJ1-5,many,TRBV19,CASSIRGVIQPQHF,TGTGCCAGTAGTATAAGGGGGGTGATTCAGCCCCAGCATTTT
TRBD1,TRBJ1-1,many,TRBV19,CASILTGTNTEAFF,TGTGCCAGTATCCTGACAGGGACGAACACTGAAGCTTTCTTT
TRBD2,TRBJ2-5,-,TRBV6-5,CASSYQFGGGETQYF,TGTGCCAGCAGTTACCAGTTCGGCGGGGGAGAGACCCAGTACTTC
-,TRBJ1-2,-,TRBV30,CAWSDAVYTF,TGTGCCTGGAGTGACGCAGTCTACACCTTC
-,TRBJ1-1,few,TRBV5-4,CASSLNGGVNTEAFF,TGTGCCAGCAGCTTGAATGGAGGTGTGAACACTGAAGCTTTCTTT
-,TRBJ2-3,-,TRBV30,CAWTMGAADTQYF,TGTGCCTGGACGATGGGAGCGGCAGATACGCAGTATTTT
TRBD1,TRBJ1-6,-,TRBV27,CASSLRTGRDSPLHF,TGTGCCAGCAGTTTACGGACAGGGCGAGATTCACCCCTCCACTTT
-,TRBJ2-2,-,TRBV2,CASSDEGSRIGGELFF,TGTGCCAGCAGTGATGAGGGGAGTAGGATCGGCGGGGAGCTGTTTTTT
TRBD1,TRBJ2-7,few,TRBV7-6,CASSSTGTGGNNEQYF,TGTGCCAGCAGCTCGACCGGGACAGGGGGCAACAACGAGCAGTACTTC
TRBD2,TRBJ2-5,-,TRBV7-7,CASSQLAGKETQYF,TGTGCCAGCAGCCAGCTAGCGGGAAAAGAGACCCAGTACTTC
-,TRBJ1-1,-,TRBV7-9,CASSRNNRRSYTEAFF,TGTGCCAGCAGCCGCAATAATCGACGATCCTACACTGAAGCTTTCTTT
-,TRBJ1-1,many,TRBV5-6,CASSPWGLDTEAFF,TGTGCCAGCAGCCCTTGGGGCCTAGACACTGAAGCTTTCTTT
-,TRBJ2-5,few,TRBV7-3,CASSLGIQETQYF,TGTGCCAGCAGCTTGGGTATTCAAGAGACCCAGTACTTC
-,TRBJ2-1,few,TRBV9,CASSATRGSYNEQFF,TGTGCCAGCAGCGCGACCAGGGGCTCCTACAATGAGCAGTTCTTC
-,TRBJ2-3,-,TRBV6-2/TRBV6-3,CASSVPGLFTDTQYF,TGTGCCAGCAGTGTTCCGGGACTTTTCACAGATACGCAGTATTTT
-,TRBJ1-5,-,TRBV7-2,CASSLGVGGNQPQHF,TGTGCCAGCAGCTTAGGAGTCGGCGGCAATCAGCCCCAGCATTTT